What follows are 31 T cell receptor beta chains derived from one specimen sequenced in a study of blood T cells in healthy people across ages. The authors ran a second PCR of about 6 to 11 cycles using a sample-barcoded 5' primer and a J-beta primer mix. MiXCR, run by TCRdb on the 5' RACE reads, gives a single entry per CDR3 protein. The sample contains around 280,000 distinct CDR3 sequences, 25% to 30% of which appear only once. Material for sequencing was blood. Receptors were obtained from a woman in her 70s in good health.

Ten or more counts support this clonotype. V and J are TRBV20-1 and TRBJ1-4; 9 nucleotides agree with TRBD1. This CDR3 has 13 amino acids. Germline CDR1 and CDR2: DFQATT and SNEGSKA (reference sequence). The CDR3 loop is CRGGQGGSEKLFF. The CDR3 DNA sequence: TGCAGAGGGGGACAGGGCGGTAGCGAAAAACTGTTTTTT.

This chain uses TRBV5-1 with TRBJ1-3; TRBD1 matches 10 bases. This CDR3 comprises 15 residues. Per germline, CDR1 SGHRS and CDR2 YFSETQ. V gave up 6 bases and J gave up 3 bases; unmatched junction bases: 6. DNA of the CDR3: TGCGCCAGCACCATAGACAGGGGGCATGGAAACACCATATATTTT. Translation: CASTIDRGHGNTIYF. Full variable domain (rest looked up from reference TRBV5-1 and TRBJ1-3): KAGVTQTPRYLIKTRGQQVTLSCSPISGHRSVSWYQQTPGQGLQFLFEYFSETQRNKGNFPGRFSGRQFSNSRSEMNVSTLELGDSALYLCASTIDRGHGNTIYFGEGSWLTVV.

The rearrangement joins TRBV9 to TRBJ2-7; a weak D match, TRBD2 (6 bases). The CDR3 is 14 amino acids. Per the germline V gene, CDR1 is SGDLS and CDR2 is YYNGEE. V dropped 0 bases and J dropped 7 bases, with 14 bases sitting between them. The CDR3 spells CASSVVQGGGEQYF. The CDR3 nucleotides are TGTGCCAGCAGCGTAGTCCAGGGAGGTGGGGAGCAGTACTTC.

This clonotype was recorded a few times. Mismatch with germline at one junction end may stem from a read error. Here the CDR3 reads CASSSGAGGYEQCF. CDR3 coding DNA: TGCGCCAGCAGCTCGGGGGCAGGGGGATACGAGCAGTGCTTC. This rearrangement joins TRBV5-1 to TRBJ2-7; a weak D match, TRBD1 (7 bases). The germline V gene encodes CDR1 SGHRS and CDR2 YFSETQ. The CDR3 has 14 amino acids.

This chain uses TRBV24-1 with TRBJ2-1, with D uncertain. The CDR3 loop spans 12 amino acids. Per germline, CDR1 KGHDR and CDR2 SFDVKD. Between the trimmed V and J ends, which lost 5 bases and 4 bases, there was a span of 5 bases. CDR3 residues: CATSGAYNEQFF. The CDR3, as DNA: TGTGCCACCAGTGGGGCTTACAATGAGCAGTTCTTC.

This clonotype was observed a handful of times. The chain employs TRBV12-3 or TRBV12-4 and TRBJ2-1; TRBD2 matches 9 bases. The V gene end was trimmed by 5 bases and the J gene end by 7 bases; junction bases not matched to a gene: 12. There are 16 residues in the CDR3. CDR3 amino acids: CASSQSAGGRGNEQFF. DNA of the CDR3: TGTGCCAGCAGTCAGTCAGCCGGCGGGAGGGGGAATGAGCAGTTCTTC.

This clonotype was seen many times. The rearrangement links TRBV28 to TRBJ2-5; D is unresolved. Per the germline V gene, CDR1 is MDHEN and CDR2 is SYDVKM. The V end lost 10 bases, the J end lost 2 bases, and 14 bases lay between the germline ends. CDR3 size: 13 residues. The CDR3 protein is CATRGPRQETQYF. The DNA for the CDR3 is TGTGCCACCCGTGGGCCTAGACAAGAGACCCAGTACTTC.

This clonotype has just a few counts. This chain uses TRBV28 with TRBJ1-1; 8 bases fit TRBD1. CDR3 size: 16 residues. Germline V lookup: CDR1 MDHEN, CDR2 SYDVKM. Germline trimming cut 8 bases from V and 0 bases from J; bases unmatched to any gene: 11. CDR3 coding DNA: TGTGCCAGCGGGACAGGATATCTAGGCATGAACACTGAAGCTTTCTTT. Its protein product is CASGTGYLGMNTEAFF.

The chain links TRBV5-1 to TRBJ1-2; possibly TRBD1 for D (5 bases). V lost 0 bases, J lost 6 bases, and 9 bases lay in between. Germline V gene sequence: CDR1 SGHRS, CDR2 YFSETQ. The CDR3 runs 13 residues. CDR3 residues: CASSLVGENGYTF. CDR3 coding DNA: TGCGCCAGCAGCTTGGTAGGGGAGAATGGCTACACCTTC.

The rearrangement uses TRBV6-2 or TRBV6-3 and TRBJ2-7; TRBD1 is a possible D gene (5 bases). From germline, CDR1 is MNHEY and CDR2 SVGEGT. Trimming stripped 2 bases from V and 3 bases from J, with 20 bases between. The CDR3 runs 17 residues. CDR3 in amino acids: CASSYMGIGVNGYEQYF. The CDR3 DNA sequence: TGTGCCAGCAGTTACATGGGGATAGGGGTAAATGGCTACGAGCAGTACTTC.

With regard to this clonotype: One junction end disagrees with the germline gene, perhaps due to a read error. V and J are TRBV11-2 and TRBJ1-4, with D unclear. The CDR3 length is 14 residues. CDR1 is SGHAT, CDR2 FQNNGV, per germline. The CDR3 DNA reads TGTGCCAGCAGCGTAGAATTGGGTATTGGAAAACTGTTTTTT. Protein sequence: CASSVELGIGKLFF.

The chain joins TRBV6-5 to TRBJ2-3; 9 bases line up with TRBD2. The CDR3 extends over 16 amino acids. The germline CDR1 and CDR2 sequences are MNHEY and SVGAGI. The junction had 6 bases not matched to a gene; V was cut back by 3 bases and J by 2 bases. The chain's CDR3 is CASSYSGGLFTDTQYF. The DNA of the CDR3 is TGTGCCAGCAGTTATAGCGGGGGCCTCTTCACAGATACGCAGTATTTT.

The chain carries TRBV29-1 and TRBJ2-1; D is perhaps TRBD1 or TRBD2 (5 bases each). This CDR3 has 12 residues. V lost 7 bases and J 8 bases, leaving 15 bases between the germline ends. The germline V gene encodes CDR1 SQVTM and CDR2 ANQGSEA. The CDR3 sequence: CSGEGLSDEQFF. The CDR3 DNA is TGCAGCGGAGAGGGGCTTAGCGATGAGCAGTTCTTC.

The chain uses TRBV24-1 and TRBJ2-3; D possibly matches TRBD1 or TRBD2 (5 bases each). The V and J ends lost 0 bases and 4 bases respectively, with 16 bases between them. CDR1 is KGHDR and CDR2 is SFDVKD in the germline V gene. The CDR3 is 17 residues long. This CDR3 is CATSDLPEGPWSDTQYF. In DNA form, the CDR3 reads TGTGCCACCAGTGATTTGCCCGAGGGACCCTGGTCAGATACGCAGTATTTT.

The genes are TRBV27 and TRBJ2-1; TRBD2 might be the D (5 bases). The end of the DNA fits TRBJ2-7 better, so the J call may be wrong. In germline, CDR1 is MNHEY, CDR2 SMNVEV (reference sequence). The CDR3 spans 13 residues. The CDR3 sequence is CASSLLGDGEQYF. DNA of the CDR3: TGTGCCAGCAGTTTACTGGGAGACGGCGAGCAGTACTTC.

The chain couples TRBV18 to TRBJ2-1, with D possibly being TRBD2 (5 bases). This CDR3 has 14 amino acids. Per germline, CDR1 KGHSH and CDR2 LQKENI. The V end lost 6 bases, the J end lost 3 bases, and 12 bases lay between the germline ends. The CDR3 DNA is TGTGCCAGCTCCGAGCGGCAGAGCTACAATGAGCAGTTCTTC. Translation: CASSERQSYNEQFF.

The chain couples TRBV4-2 to TRBJ2-1; perhaps TRBD2 as D (5 bases). Germline CDR1 reads LGHNA; CDR2 reads YNFKEQ. V was clipped by 0 bases and J by 2 bases, with 11 bases between them. The CDR3 covers 16 residues. CDR3 nucleotides: TGTGCCAGCAGCCAAGACACTAGAACGACCTACAATGAGCAGTTCTTC. This gives the protein CASSQDTRTTYNEQFF.

V is TRBV28 and J is TRBJ1-2, with 8 bases matching TRBD1. This CDR3 spans 15 amino acids. In germline, CDR1 is MDHEN, CDR2 SYDVKM. The junction had 13 bases not matched to a gene; V was cut back by 5 bases and J by 8 bases. The CDR3 here is CASSPLDRASWGYTF. The CDR3 region has the DNA TGTGCCAGCAGTCCCCTGGACAGGGCCTCTTGGGGCTACACCTTC.

This clonotype has more than one count but fewer than ten. The genes are TRBV9 and TRBJ1-4; the D gene is possibly TRBD1 (5 bases). The CDR3 covers 16 residues. Germline assignment: CDR1 SGDLS and CDR2 YYNGEE. V was shortened by 0 bases and J by 2 bases, with 11 bases between the two germline ends. The DNA of the CDR3 is TGTGCCAGCAGCGTAGGTGGATGGGGGACTAATGAAAAACTGTTTTTT. Protein product: CASSVGGWGTNEKLFF.

A few counts support this clonotype. This CDR3 reads CASSWLNQPQHF. The CDR3 nucleotides are TGTGCCAGCAGTTGGCTCAATCAGCCCCAGCATTTT. The chain employs TRBV28 and TRBJ1-5, with D uncertain. The germline V gene encodes CDR1 MDHEN and CDR2 SYDVKM. This CDR3 is 12 amino acids long. V lost 4 bases and J lost 3, with 4 bases in between.

This clonotype occurred a few times. The chain employs TRBV12-5 and TRBJ2-2; TRBD2 aligns across 7 bases. Trimming removed 1 base from V and 5 bases from J; junction bases left unmatched: 4. The CDR3 sequence is 15 residues long. Germline V CDR1 and CDR2: LGHNT, FRNRAP. The CDR3 protein is CASGLAHGGTGELFF. The CDR3, as DNA: TGTGCTAGTGGTTTGGCACACGGGGGGACCGGGGAGCTGTTTTTT.

This clonotype was observed a few times. V usage is TRBV12-3 or TRBV12-4 and J usage is TRBJ1-5; no reliable D call. The CDR3 is 13 amino acids. Trimming removed 6 bases at V and 6 bases at J, with 12 bases between. The CDR3 loop is CASRPGSTQPQHF. In nucleotides, the CDR3 is TGTGCCAGCAGGCCCGGTAGTACTCAGCCCCAGCATTTT.

The gene calls are TRBV11-2 and TRBJ1-2; D uncertain. The V gene's germline CDR1 is SGHAT and CDR2 FQNNGV. The V gene lost 0 bases and the J gene lost 1 base, with 12 bases spanning the gap. The CDR3 has 16 amino acids. The CDR3 DNA reads TGTGCCAGCAGCTTAGAGGCAGTAAGACTTAACTATGGCTACACCTTC. This codes for CASSLEAVRLNYGYTF.

J is TRBJ2-5 and V is TRBV3-1; possibly TRBD1 or TRBD2 for D (5 bases each). CDR1 and CDR2 (germline): LGHDT, YNNKEL (reference sequence). Trimming removed 0 bases from V and 7 bases from J, with 15 bases in between. The CDR3 is 15 residues long. CDR3 region: CASSQEFGGRWTQYF. For the CDR3, the DNA is TGTGCCAGCAGCCAAGAGTTTGGGGGACGGTGGACCCAGTACTTC.

This clonotype was observed a few times. This rearrangement joins TRBV11-2 to TRBJ2-3; D could derive from TRBD1 or TRBD2 (6 bases each). V was cut by 5 bases and J by 4 bases, with 16 bases left in between. Germline-derived CDR1 and CDR2 are SGHAT and FQNNGV. There are 15 residues in the CDR3. DNA of the CDR3: TGTGCCAGCAGCGCCGACGTCGGGGGCCCAGATACGCAGTATTTT. Translating gives CASSADVGGPDTQYF.

The rearrangement uses TRBV4-1 and TRBJ2-2; tentatively, D is TRBD1 or TRBD2 (5 bases each). Germline V gene sequence: CDR1 MGHRA, CDR2 YSYEKL. V was shortened by 0 bases and J by 4 bases, with 9 bases between the two germline ends. The CDR3 runs to 15 residues. CDR3 protein: CASSQDLGTTGELFF. The DNA for the CDR3 is TGCGCCAGCAGCCAAGATTTAGGGACCACCGGGGAGCTGTTTTTT.

This clonotype was counted a few times. It may be a read error: a sequence one base away is much more abundant. The rearrangement uses TRBV13 and TRBJ2-7, with D uncertain. Germline-derived CDR1 and CDR2 are PRHDT and FYEKMQ (reference sequence). The CDR3 covers 11 residues. Trimming took 0 bases from V and 5 from J, leaving 2 bases between them. In DNA, the CDR3 is TGTGCCAGCAGCTTAGGCAACGAGCAGTACTTC. Amino acid sequence: CASSLGNEQYF.

The chain combines TRBV19 with TRBJ2-7, with TRBD2 matching over 7 bases. Germline V lookup: CDR1 LNHDA, CDR2 SQIVND (reference sequence). The CDR3 runs to 15 residues. V lost 1 base to trimming and J lost 2 bases; unmatched junction nucleotides: 5. The CDR3 loop reads CASSIGGSFTYEQYF. The DNA of the CDR3 is TGTGCCAGTAGTATAGGCGGGAGCTTCACCTACGAGCAGTACTTC.

Turning to this clonotype: One end of the junction does not line up with germline, which may come from a read error. The chain links TRBV11-1 to TRBJ2-5; 11 bases line up with TRBD2. The J call is uncertain, as TRBJ2-1 better fits the DNA end. CDR3 length: 16 residues. Germline lookup yields CDR1 SGHAT and CDR2 FQDESV (reference sequence). Here the CDR3 reads CVSSLAGGSSWNEQFF. The CDR3 DNA is TGTGTCAGCAGCTTAGCGGGAGGGAGTTCTTGGAATGAGCAGTTCTTC.

This clonotype was counted between two and nine times. The rearrangement joins TRBV28 to TRBJ2-1; TRBD1 is a possible D gene (6 bases). V shed 5 bases and J shed 3 bases, with 11 bases lying between them. CDR1 and CDR2 from the germline V gene are MDHEN and SYDVKM. The CDR3 spans 14 residues. The DNA of the CDR3 is TGTGCCAGCAGTCCCATGGACAGCTACAATGAGCAGTTCTTC. It yields the protein CASSPMDSYNEQFF.

This clonotype was found a few times. The rearrangement joins TRBV11-2 to TRBJ2-5; D might be TRBD1 (6 bases). The germline gives CDR1 SGHAT, CDR2 FQNNGV. This CDR3 spans 20 amino acids. V gave up 4 bases and J gave up 2 bases, with 29 bases separating them. Here the CDR3 DNA reads TGTGCCAGCAGCTGGGTGGAGGACAGCTTATCTCAACCGACACAAGAGACCCAGTACTTC. It yields the protein CASSWVEDSLSQPTQETQYF.